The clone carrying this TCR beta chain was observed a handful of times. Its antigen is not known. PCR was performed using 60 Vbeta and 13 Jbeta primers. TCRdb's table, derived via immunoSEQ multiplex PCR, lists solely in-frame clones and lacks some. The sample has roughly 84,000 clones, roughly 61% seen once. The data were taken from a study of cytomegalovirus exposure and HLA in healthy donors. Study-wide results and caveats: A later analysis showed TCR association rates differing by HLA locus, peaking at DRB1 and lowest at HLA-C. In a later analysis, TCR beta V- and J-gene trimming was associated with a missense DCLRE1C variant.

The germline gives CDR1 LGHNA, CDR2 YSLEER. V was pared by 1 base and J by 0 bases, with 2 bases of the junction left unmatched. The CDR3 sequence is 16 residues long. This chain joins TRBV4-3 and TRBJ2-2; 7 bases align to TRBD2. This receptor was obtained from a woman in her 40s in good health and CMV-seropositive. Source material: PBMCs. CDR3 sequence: CASSQGSGTNTGELFF. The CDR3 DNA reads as TGCGCCAGCAGCCAAGGCAGCGGGACGAACACCGGGGAGCTGTTTTTT.